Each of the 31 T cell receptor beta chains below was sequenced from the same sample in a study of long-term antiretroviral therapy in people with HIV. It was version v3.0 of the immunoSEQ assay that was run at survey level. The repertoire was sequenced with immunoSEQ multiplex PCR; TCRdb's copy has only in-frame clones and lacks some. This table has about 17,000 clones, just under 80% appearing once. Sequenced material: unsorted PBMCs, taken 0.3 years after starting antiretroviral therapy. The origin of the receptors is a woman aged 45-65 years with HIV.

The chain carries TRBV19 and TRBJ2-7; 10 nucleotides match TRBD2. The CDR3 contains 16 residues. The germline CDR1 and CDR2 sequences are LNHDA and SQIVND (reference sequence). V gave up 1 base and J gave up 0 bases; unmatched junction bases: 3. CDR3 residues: CASSIVASGSSYEQYF. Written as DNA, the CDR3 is TGTGCCAGTAGTATAGTAGCTAGCGGGAGCTCCTACGAGCAGTACTTC. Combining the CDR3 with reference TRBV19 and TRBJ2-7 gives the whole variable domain DGGITQSPKYLFRKEGQNVTLSCEQNLNHDAMYWYRQDPGQGLRLIYYSQIVNDFQKGDIAEGYSVSREKKESFPLTVTSAQKNPTAFYLCASSIVASGSSYEQYFGPGTRLTVT.

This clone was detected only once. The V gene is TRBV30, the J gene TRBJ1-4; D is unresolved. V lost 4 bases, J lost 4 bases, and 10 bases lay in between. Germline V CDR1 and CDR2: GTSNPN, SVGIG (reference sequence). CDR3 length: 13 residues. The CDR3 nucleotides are TGTGCCTGGACCTCACAGCTTAATGAAAAACTGTTTTTT. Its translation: CAWTSQLNEKLFF.

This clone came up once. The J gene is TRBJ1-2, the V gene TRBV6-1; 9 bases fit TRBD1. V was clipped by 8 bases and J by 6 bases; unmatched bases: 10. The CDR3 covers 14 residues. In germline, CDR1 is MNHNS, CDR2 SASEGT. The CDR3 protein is CASLRRDRVDGYTF. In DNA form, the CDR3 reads TGTGCCAGCCTACGCCGGGACAGGGTAGATGGCTACACCTTC.

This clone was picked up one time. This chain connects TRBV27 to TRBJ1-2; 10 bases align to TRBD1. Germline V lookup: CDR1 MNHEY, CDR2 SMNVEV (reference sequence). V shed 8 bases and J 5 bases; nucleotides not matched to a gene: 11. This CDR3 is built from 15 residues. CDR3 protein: CASSPRDRGTYGYTF. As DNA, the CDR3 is TGTGCCAGCTCGCCCCGGGACAGGGGAACGTATGGCTACACCTTC.

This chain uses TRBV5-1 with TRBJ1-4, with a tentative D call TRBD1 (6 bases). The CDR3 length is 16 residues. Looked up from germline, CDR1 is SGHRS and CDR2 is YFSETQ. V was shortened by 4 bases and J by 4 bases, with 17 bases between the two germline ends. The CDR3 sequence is CASSPGGGRFNEKLFF. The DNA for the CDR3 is TGCGCCAGCAGCCCCGGTGGGGGGCGCTTTAATGAAAAACTGTTTTTT. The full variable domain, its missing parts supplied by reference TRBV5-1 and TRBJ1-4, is KAGVTQTPRYLIKTRGQQVTLSCSPISGHRSVSWYQQTPGQGLQFLFEYFSETQRNKGNFPGRFSGRQFSNSRSEMNVSTLELGDSALYLCASSPGGGRFNEKLFFGSGTQLSVL.

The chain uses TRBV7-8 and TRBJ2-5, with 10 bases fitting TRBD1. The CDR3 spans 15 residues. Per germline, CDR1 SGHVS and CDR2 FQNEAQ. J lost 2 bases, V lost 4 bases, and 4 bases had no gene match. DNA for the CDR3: TGTGCCAGCAGCTCCGACAGGGGGCGGCAAGAGACCCAGTACTTC. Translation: CASSSDRGRQETQYF.

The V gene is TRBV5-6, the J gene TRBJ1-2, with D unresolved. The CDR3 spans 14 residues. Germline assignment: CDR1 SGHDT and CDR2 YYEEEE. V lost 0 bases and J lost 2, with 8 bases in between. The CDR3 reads CASSLVVVNYGYTF. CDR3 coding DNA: TGTGCCAGCAGCTTGGTTGTGGTGAACTATGGCTACACCTTC.

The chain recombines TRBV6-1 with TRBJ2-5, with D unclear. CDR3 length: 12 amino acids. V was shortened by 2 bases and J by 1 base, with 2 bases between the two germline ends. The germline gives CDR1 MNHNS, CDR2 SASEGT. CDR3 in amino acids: CASSERQETQYF. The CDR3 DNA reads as TGTGCCAGCAGTGAACGCCAAGAGACCCAGTACTTC.

CDR3 amino acids: CASGQGSGELFF. CDR3 in DNA: TGTGCCAGCGGACAGGGATCCGGGGAGCTGTTTTTT. V gene TRBV6-5 combines with J gene TRBJ2-2; the match to TRBD1 covers 8 bases. Trimming cost V 8 bases and J 6 bases; bases outside gene matches: 2. CDR1 and CDR2 (germline): MNHEY, SVGAGI. This CDR3 is built from 12 residues.

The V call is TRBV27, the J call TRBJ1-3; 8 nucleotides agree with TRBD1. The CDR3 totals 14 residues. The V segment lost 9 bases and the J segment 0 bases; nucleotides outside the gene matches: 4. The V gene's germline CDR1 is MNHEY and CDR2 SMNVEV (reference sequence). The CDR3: CASRTGPSGNTIYF. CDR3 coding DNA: TGTGCCAGTCGGACAGGGCCCTCTGGAAACACCATATATTTT.

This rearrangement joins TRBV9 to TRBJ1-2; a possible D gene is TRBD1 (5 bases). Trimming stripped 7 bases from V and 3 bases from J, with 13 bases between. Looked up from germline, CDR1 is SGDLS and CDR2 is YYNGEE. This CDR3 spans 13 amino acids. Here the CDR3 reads CASGRGGDYGYTF. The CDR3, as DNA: TGTGCCAGCGGACGGGGGGGGGACTATGGCTACACCTTC.

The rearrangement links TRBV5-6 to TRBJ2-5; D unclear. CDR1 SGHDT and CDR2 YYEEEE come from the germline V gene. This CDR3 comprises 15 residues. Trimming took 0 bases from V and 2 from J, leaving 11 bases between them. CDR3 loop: CASSLVGVSQETQYF. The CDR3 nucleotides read TGTGCCAGCAGCTTGGTTGGGGTCTCACAAGAGACCCAGTACTTC. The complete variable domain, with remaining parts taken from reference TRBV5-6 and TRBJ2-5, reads DAGVTQSPTHLIKTRGQQVTLRCSPKSGHDTVSWYQQALGQGPQFIFQYYEEEERQRGNFPDRFSGHQFPNYSSELNVNALLLGDSALYLCASSLVGVSQETQYFGPGTRLLVL.

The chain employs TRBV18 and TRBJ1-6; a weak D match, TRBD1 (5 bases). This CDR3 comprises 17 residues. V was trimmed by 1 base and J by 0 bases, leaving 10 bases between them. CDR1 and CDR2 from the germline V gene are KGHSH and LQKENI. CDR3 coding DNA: TGTGCCAGCTCACCACGGGACCCCAGCTCCTATAATTCACCCCTCCACTTT. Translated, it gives CASSPRDPSSYNSPLHF. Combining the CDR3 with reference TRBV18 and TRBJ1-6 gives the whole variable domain NAGVMQNPRHLVRRRGQEARLRCSPMKGHSHVYWYRQLPEEGLKFMVYLQKENIIDESGMPKERFSAEFPKEGPSILRIQQVVRGDSAAYFCASSPRDPSSYNSPLHFGNGTRLTVT.

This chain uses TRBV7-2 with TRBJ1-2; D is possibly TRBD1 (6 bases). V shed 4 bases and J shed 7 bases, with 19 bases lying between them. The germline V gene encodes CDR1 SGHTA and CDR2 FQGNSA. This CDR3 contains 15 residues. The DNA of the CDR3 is TGTGCCAGCAGCTCCTCAACTGGGGGCAGGGTTGGCTACACCTTC. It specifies CASSSSTGGRVGYTF.

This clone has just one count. CDR3 DNA: TGCGCCAGCAGCCAAGAATCCGGGGGCAGGGGGACTAATGAAAAACTGTTTTTT. Protein: CASSQESGGRGTNEKLFF. The J gene is TRBJ1-4, the V gene TRBV4-1, with 7 bases fitting TRBD1. CDR1 is MGHRA and CDR2 is YSYEKL in the germline V gene. The CDR3 is 18 amino acids. V shed 0 bases and J 2 bases; nucleotides not matched to a gene: 9.

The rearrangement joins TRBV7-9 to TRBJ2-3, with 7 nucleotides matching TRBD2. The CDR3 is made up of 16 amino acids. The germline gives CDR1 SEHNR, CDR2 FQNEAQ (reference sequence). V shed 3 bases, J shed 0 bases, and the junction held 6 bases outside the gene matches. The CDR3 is CASSFISGQSTDTQYF. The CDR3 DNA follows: TGTGCCAGCAGCTTCATTAGCGGGCAGAGCACAGATACGCAGTATTTT.

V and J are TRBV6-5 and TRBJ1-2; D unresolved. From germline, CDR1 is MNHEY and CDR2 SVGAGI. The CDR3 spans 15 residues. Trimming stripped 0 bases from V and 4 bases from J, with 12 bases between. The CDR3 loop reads CASSYSVARAYGYTF. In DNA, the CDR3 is TGTGCCAGCAGTTACTCGGTCGCAAGGGCCTATGGCTACACCTTC.

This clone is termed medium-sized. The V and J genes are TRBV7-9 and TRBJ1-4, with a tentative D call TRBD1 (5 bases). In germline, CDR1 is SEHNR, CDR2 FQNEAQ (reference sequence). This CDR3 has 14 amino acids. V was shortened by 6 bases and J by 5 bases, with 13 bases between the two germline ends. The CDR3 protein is CASRGPGGNEKLFF. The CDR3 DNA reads TGTGCCAGCAGGGGGCCGGGGGGGAATGAAAAACTGTTTTTT.

The CDR3 coding sequence is TGTGCCAGCAGTGTCGACAGGGGGCCCTACGAGCAGTACGTC. This gives the protein CASSVDRGPYEQYV. V and J are TRBV6-1 and TRBJ2-7; 10 bases are shared with TRBD1. CDR3 size: 14 residues. Germline values: CDR1 MNHNS, CDR2 SASEGT. V lost 4 bases to trimming and J lost 2 bases; unmatched junction nucleotides: 2.

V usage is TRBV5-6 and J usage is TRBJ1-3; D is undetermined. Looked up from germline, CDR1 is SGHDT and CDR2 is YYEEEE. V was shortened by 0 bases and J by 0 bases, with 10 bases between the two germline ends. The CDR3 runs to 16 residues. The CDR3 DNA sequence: TGTGCCAGCAGCTTGGCAACATTTTACTCTGGAAACACCATATATTTT. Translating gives CASSLATFYSGNTIYF.

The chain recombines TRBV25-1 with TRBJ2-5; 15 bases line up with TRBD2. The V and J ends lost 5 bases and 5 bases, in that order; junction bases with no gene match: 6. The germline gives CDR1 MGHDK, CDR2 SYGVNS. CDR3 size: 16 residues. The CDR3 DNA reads TGTGCCAGCAGTAGGACTAGCGGGGGGGCGGAGGAGACCCAGTACTTC. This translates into CASSRTSGGAEETQYF.

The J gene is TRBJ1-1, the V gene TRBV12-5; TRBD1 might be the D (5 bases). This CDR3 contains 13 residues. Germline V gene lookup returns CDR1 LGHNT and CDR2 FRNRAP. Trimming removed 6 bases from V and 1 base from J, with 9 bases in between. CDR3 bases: TGTGCTAGTGGGCCGGGGGGGAACACTGAAGCTTTCTTT. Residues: CASGPGGNTEAFF. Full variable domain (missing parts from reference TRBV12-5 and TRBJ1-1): DARVTQTPRHKVTEMGQEVTMRCQPILGHNTVFWYRQTMMQGLELLAYFRNRAPLDDSGMPKDRFSAEMPDATLATLKIQPSEPRDSAVYFCASGPGGNTEAFFGQGTRLTVV.

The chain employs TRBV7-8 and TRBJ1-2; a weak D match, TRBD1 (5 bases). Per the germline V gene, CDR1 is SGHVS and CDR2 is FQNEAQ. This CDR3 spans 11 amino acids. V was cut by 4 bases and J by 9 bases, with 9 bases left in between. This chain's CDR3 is CASSSRTSYTF. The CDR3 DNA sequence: TGTGCCAGCAGCTCACGGACAAGCTACACCTTC.

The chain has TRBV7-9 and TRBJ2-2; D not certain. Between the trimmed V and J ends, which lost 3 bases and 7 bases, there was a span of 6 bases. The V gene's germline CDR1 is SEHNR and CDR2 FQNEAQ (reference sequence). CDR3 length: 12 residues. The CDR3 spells CASSFEGGELFF. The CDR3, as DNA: TGTGCCAGCAGCTTTGAAGGCGGGGAGCTGTTTTTT.

The CDR3 is CASSVTGGNTGELFF. Here the CDR3 DNA reads TGCGCCAGCAGTGTGACGGGGGGGAACACCGGGGAGCTGTTTTTT. The chain couples TRBV10-2 to TRBJ2-2; 7 bases agree with TRBD2. This CDR3 spans 15 amino acids. The ends lost 4 bases at V and 1 base at J; junction bases unmatched: 3. Germline lookup yields CDR1 WSHSY and CDR2 SAAADI.

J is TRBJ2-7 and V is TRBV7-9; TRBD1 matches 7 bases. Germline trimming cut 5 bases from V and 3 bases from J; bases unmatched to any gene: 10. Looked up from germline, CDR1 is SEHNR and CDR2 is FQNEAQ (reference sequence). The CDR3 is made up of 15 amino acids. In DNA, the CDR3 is TGTGCCAGCAGCGAGACAGGGAGCTTGGACTACGAGCAGTACTTC. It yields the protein CASSETGSLDYEQYF.

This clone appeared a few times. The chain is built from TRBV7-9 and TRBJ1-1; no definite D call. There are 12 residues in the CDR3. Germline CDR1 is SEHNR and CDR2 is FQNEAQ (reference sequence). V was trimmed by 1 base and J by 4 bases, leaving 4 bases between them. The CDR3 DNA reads TGTGCCAGCAGCTTAGAATCCACTGAAGCTTTCTTT. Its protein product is CASSLESTEAFF.

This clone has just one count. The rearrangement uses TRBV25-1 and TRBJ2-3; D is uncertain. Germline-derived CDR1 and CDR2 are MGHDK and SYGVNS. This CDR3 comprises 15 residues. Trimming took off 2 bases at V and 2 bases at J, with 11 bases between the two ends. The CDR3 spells CASSEQLLPTDTQYF. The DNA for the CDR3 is TGTGCCAGCAGTGAACAACTCCTACCCACAGATACGCAGTATTTT.

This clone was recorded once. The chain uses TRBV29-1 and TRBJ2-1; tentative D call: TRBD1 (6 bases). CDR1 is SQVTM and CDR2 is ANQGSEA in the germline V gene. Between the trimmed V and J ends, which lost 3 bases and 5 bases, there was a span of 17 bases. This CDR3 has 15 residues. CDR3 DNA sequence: TGCAGCGTTGACCGGGACATCGGAGCTCACAATGAGCAGTTCTTC. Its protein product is CSVDRDIGAHNEQFF.

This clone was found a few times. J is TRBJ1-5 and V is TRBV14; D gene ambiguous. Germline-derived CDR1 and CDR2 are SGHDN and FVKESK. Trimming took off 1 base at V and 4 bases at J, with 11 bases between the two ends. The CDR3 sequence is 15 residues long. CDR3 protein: CASSQVWRRNQPQHF. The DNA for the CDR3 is TGTGCCAGCAGCCAAGTCTGGAGACGAAATCAGCCCCAGCATTTT.

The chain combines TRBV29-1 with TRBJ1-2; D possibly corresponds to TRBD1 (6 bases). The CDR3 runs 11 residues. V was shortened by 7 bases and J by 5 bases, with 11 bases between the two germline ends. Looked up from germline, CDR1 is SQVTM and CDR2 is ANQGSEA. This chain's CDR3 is CSALGGYGYTF. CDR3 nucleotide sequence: TGCAGCGCCTTAGGGGGATATGGCTACACCTTC. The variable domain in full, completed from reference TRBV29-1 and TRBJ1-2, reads SAVISQKPSRDICQRGTSLTIQCQVDSQVTMMFWYRQQPGQSLTLIATANQGSEATYESGFVIDKFPISRPNLTFSTLTVSNMSPEDSSIYLCSALGGYGYTFGSGTRLTVV.